A single sample is the source of the 25 T cell receptor beta chains below, sequenced in a study of blood T cell repertoires in COVID-19. Sequencing used immunoSEQ multiplex PCR; TCRdb keeps in-frame clones, though not all of them. The sample consists of some 170,000 clones, roughly four fifths of them appearing once. Input material: peripheral blood. These receptors all stem from a human donor in a cohort sampled during active COVID-19.

The chain joins TRBV11-2 to TRBJ2-5; 7 nucleotides match TRBD1. The CDR3 covers 16 residues. Germline values: CDR1 SGHAT, CDR2 FQNNGV. V lost 1 base to trimming and J lost 5 bases; unmatched junction nucleotides: 10. The CDR3 nucleotides are TGTGCCAGCAGCTTAGTAAAACAGGGGACCCTGGAGACCCAGTACTTC. It codes for CASSLVKQGTLETQYF.

The J gene is TRBJ2-2, the V gene TRBV4-3; the match to TRBD2 covers 11 bases. V shed 0 bases, J shed 6 bases, and the junction held 6 bases outside the gene matches. Germline V gives CDR1 LGHNA, CDR2 YSLEER. This CDR3 comprises 17 residues. The CDR3 DNA reads as TGCGCCAGCAGCCAAGATTTAGCGGGAGGGCCCCCCGGGGAGCTGTTTTTT. This codes for CASSQDLAGGPPGELFF.

The chain combines TRBV30 with TRBJ2-7; 9 bases map to TRBD1. Germline-derived CDR1 and CDR2 are GTSNPN and SVGIG (reference sequence). The CDR3 extends over 13 amino acids. Losses at the gene ends were 1 base for V and 5 bases for J; bases not matched to a gene: 3. CDR3 in amino acids: CAWSGNRGHEQYF. DNA for the CDR3: TGTGCCTGGAGTGGAAACAGGGGGCACGAGCAGTACTTC.

V usage is TRBV6-5 and J usage is TRBJ2-5; the D is unclear. CDR3 length: 13 residues. Trimming pared 5 bases from V and 2 bases from J, leaving 9 bases between. The germline V gene encodes CDR1 MNHEY and CDR2 SVGAGI. For the CDR3, the DNA is TGTGCCAGCAGTCCGTTCTTTCAAGAGACCCAGTACTTC. Residues: CASSPFFQETQYF.

The V and J genes are TRBV28 and TRBJ2-4; TRBD2 agrees at 9 bases. Per germline, CDR1 MDHEN and CDR2 SYDVKM. The CDR3 totals 16 residues. The V and J ends lost 10 bases and 8 bases, in that order; junction bases with no gene match: 18. This CDR3 is CATAFNLGGRVDIQYF. CDR3 nucleotides: TGTGCCACAGCATTTAATCTTGGCGGGAGGGTAGACATTCAGTACTTC. The variable domain in full, with the rest retrieved from reference TRBV28 and TRBJ2-4, is DVKVTQSSRYLVKRTGEKVFLECVQDMDHENMFWYRQDPGLGLRLIYFSYDVKMKEKGDIPEGYSVSREKKERFSLILESASTNQTSMYLCATAFNLGGRVDIQYFGAGTRLSVL.

The genes are TRBV2 and TRBJ1-4; 8 bases align to TRBD1. CDR1 and CDR2 (germline): SNHLY, FYNNEI. V dropped 1 base and J dropped 14; count of bases not matched to a gene: 6. This CDR3 is built from 13 residues. The CDR3 nucleotides are TGTGCCAGCAGTGAAGTGACAGGGGCCATTCTGTTTTTT. Amino acids: CASSEVTGAILFF. Full variable domain (rest looked up from reference TRBV2 and TRBJ1-4): EPEVTQTPSHQVTQMGQEVILRCVPISNHLYFYWYRQILGQKVEFLVSFYNNEISEKSEIFDDQFSVERPDGSNFTLKIRSTKLEDSAMYFCASSEVTGAILFFGSGTQLSVL.

The rearrangement links TRBV7-2 to TRBJ1-3; perhaps TRBD1 as D (5 bases). The CDR3 contains 15 residues. V lost 4 bases and J 4 bases, leaving 14 bases between the germline ends. Germline V gives CDR1 SGHTA, CDR2 FQGNSA. This chain's CDR3 is CASSSRRANGNTIYF. CDR3 nucleotides: TGTGCCAGCAGCTCACGCAGGGCGAACGGAAACACCATATATTTT.

The rearrangement uses TRBV27 and TRBJ1-4; possible D gene TRBD1, 6 bases. The CDR3 consists of 16 residues. Germline values: CDR1 MNHEY, CDR2 SMNVEV (reference sequence). V lost 2 bases and J 6 bases, leaving 16 bases between the germline ends. CDR3: CASSLLADSGYEKLFF. The CDR3 nucleotides read TGTGCCAGCAGTTTACTCGCGGACAGCGGATATGAAAAACTGTTTTTT.

The V call is TRBV5-1, the J call TRBJ2-5; 7 bases align to TRBD2. The CDR3 length is 14 residues. Germline V lookup: CDR1 SGHRS, CDR2 YFSETQ. Losses at the gene ends were 4 bases for V and 4 bases for J; bases not matched to a gene: 7. As DNA, the CDR3 is TGCGCCAGCAGCATAGGCCCGGGAGGAGAGACCCAGTACTTC. Translating it yields CASSIGPGGETQYF. Full variable domain (missing parts from reference TRBV5-1 and TRBJ2-5): KAGVTQTPRYLIKTRGQQVTLSCSPISGHRSVSWYQQTPGQGLQFLFEYFSETQRNKGNFPGRFSGRQFSNSRSEMNVSTLELGDSALYLCASSIGPGGETQYFGPGTRLLVL.

The rearrangement links TRBV27 to TRBJ1-6; TRBD1 matches at 7 bases. Trimming removed 5 bases from V and 10 bases from J; junction bases left unmatched: 8. CDR3 length: 14 amino acids. CDR1 MNHEY and CDR2 SMNVEV come from the germline V gene (reference sequence). The DNA for the CDR3 is TGTGCCAGCAGTCTAACAGGGGATCGGTCACCCCTCCACTTT. It specifies CASSLTGDRSPLHF.

The chain combines TRBV27 with TRBJ2-5, with D perhaps TRBD1 (5 bases). The CDR3 is 12 residues long. CDR1 and CDR2 (germline): MNHEY, SMNVEV (reference sequence). V lost 3 bases to trimming and J lost 4 bases, with 6 bases between them. CDR3 in amino acids: CASSFTGETQYF. CDR3 bases: TGTGCCAGCAGTTTCACAGGAGAGACCCAGTACTTC.

V and J are TRBV7-2 and TRBJ2-7, with a possible D match to TRBD1 (5 bases). The CDR3 consists of 13 residues. V was cut by 6 bases and J by 0 bases, with 9 bases left in between. Germline V gives CDR1 SGHTA, CDR2 FQGNSA. This CDR3 is CASRQTGSYEQYF. CDR3 sequence (DNA): TGTGCCAGCAGACAAACAGGCTCCTACGAGCAGTACTTC.

This clone turned up a few times. This chain joins TRBV6-5 and TRBJ1-2; TRBD1 might be the D (6 bases). Deletions cut 0 bases from V and 6 bases from J, with 8 bases between. The CDR3 has 13 amino acids. Germline lookup yields CDR1 MNHEY and CDR2 SVGAGI. CDR3 nucleotide sequence: TGTGCCAGCAGTTACTCGACAGGAAATGGCTACACCTTC. Residues: CASSYSTGNGYTF.

The rearrangement joins TRBV28 to TRBJ2-7; TRBD2 is a possible D gene (5 bases). In germline, CDR1 is MDHEN, CDR2 SYDVKM. The germline V and J ends were trimmed by 7 bases and 4 bases, with 20 bases remaining between them. The CDR3 sequence is 15 residues long. In nucleotides, the CDR3 is TGTGCCAGCAATCCCGGGAACCCCATGGGTTACGAGCAGTACTTC. This sequence encodes CASNPGNPMGYEQYF.

The chain recombines TRBV29-1 with TRBJ2-7; D may be TRBD1 (6 bases). V lost 0 bases and J lost 4, with 13 bases in between. The CDR3 has 14 residues. CDR1 is SQVTM and CDR2 is ANQGSEA in the germline V gene. This CDR3 is CSVEDPGRGYEQYF. Written as DNA, the CDR3 is TGCAGCGTTGAAGATCCGGGCAGGGGTTACGAGCAGTACTTC.

DNA of the CDR3: TGTGCCAGCAGCGTACCGGCGTCGGCAGGGCGGGGGGTACCGAACACCGGGGAGCTGTTTTTT. It yields the protein CASSVPASAGRGVPNTGELFF. The rearrangement links TRBV9 to TRBJ2-2; 8 bases are a match to TRBD2. Germline assignment: CDR1 SGDLS and CDR2 YYNGEE. Trimming removed 1 base from V and 0 bases from J; junction bases left unmatched: 17. The CDR3 is 21 residues long.

Details on this clone: At one end, the junction sequence differs from germline, possibly due to a read error. The chain combines TRBV6-2 or TRBV6-3 with TRBJ2-7; 8 bases match TRBD1. Germline V gene data show CDR1 as MNHEY and CDR2 as SVGEGT. This CDR3 has 15 residues. CDR3 nucleotides: TGTGCCAGCAGTTACCCTCGGGACAGGTACAGCCCCCAGGACTTC. It translates to CASSYPRDRYSPQDF.

This sequence joins TRBV9 and TRBJ2-3; D is possibly TRBD2 (7 bases). Trimming stripped 4 bases from V and 1 base from J, with 16 bases between. Germline V CDR1 and CDR2: SGDLS, YYNGEE. CDR3 size: 16 residues. The CDR3 here is CASSPREGHRTDTQYF. The CDR3 DNA follows: TGTGCCAGCAGCCCTAGGGAGGGACATCGCACAGATACGCAGTATTTT.

The J gene is TRBJ1-1, the V gene TRBV4-1, with 8 bases identical to TRBD1. CDR1 and CDR2 (germline): MGHRA, YSYEKL. Trimming took 5 bases from V and 4 from J; bases not matched to a gene: 12. The CDR3 sequence is 16 residues long. The CDR3 sequence: CASSFGTGAPTTEAFF. The CDR3 nucleotides read TGCGCCAGCAGCTTCGGGACAGGAGCGCCGACCACTGAAGCTTTCTTT.

This clone was observed a single time. The genes are TRBV3-1 (or the pseudogene TRBV3-2) and TRBJ2-7, with D unclear. Germline V gene sequence: CDR1 LGHDT, CDR2 YNNKEL (reference sequence). Deletions cut 3 bases from V and 6 bases from J, with 9 bases between. This CDR3 has 12 residues. Written as DNA, the CDR3 is TGTGCCAGCAGCCAGAATATCGGCGAGCAGTACTTC. It translates to CASSQNIGEQYF.

The chain has TRBV5-1 and TRBJ1-2; maybe TRBD1 (5 bases). There are 13 residues in the CDR3. Germline CDR1 SGHRS, CDR2 YFSETQ. The ends were cut back, 4 bases at V and 5 bases at J, with 12 bases in the middle. The CDR3 region has the DNA TGCGCCAGCAGCCCAGAGCGACAGTATGGCTACACCTTC. Its protein is CASSPERQYGYTF.

V usage is TRBV7-8 and J usage is TRBJ1-3, with 7 bases matching TRBD1. The CDR3 length is 16 residues. CDR1 and CDR2 from the germline V gene are SGHVS and FQNEAQ. J gave up 4 bases and V 1 base, and 7 bases lay outside the gene matches. The CDR3 sequence is CASSLVGQLVGNTIYF. The CDR3 DNA is TGTGCCAGCAGCTTAGTGGGACAGCTAGTCGGAAACACCATATATTTT.

This chain connects TRBV2 to TRBJ1-1; TRBD1 matches 12 bases. CDR3 length: 16 residues. The V segment lost 6 bases and the J segment 3 bases; nucleotides outside the gene matches: 8. Germline V CDR1 and CDR2: SNHLY, FYNNEI. CDR3 in amino acids: CASSAGTGGADTEAFF. The CDR3 DNA follows: TGTGCCAGCAGCGCCGGGACAGGGGGCGCGGACACTGAAGCTTTCTTT.

This chain connects TRBV6-2 or TRBV6-3 to TRBJ1-1; D call uncertain. The CDR3 has 16 amino acids. Germline CDR1 and CDR2: MNHEY and SVGEGT. Trimming took off 2 bases at V and 2 bases at J, with 15 bases between the two ends. The CDR3 here is CASSYRDPQPNTEAFF. DNA for the CDR3: TGTGCCAGCAGTTACCGCGATCCTCAACCCAACACTGAAGCTTTCTTT.

The J gene is TRBJ2-3, the V gene TRBV7-9; no reliable D call. CDR1 is SEHNR and CDR2 is FQNEAQ in the germline V gene (reference sequence). V was trimmed by 2 bases and J by 2 bases, leaving 5 bases between them. The CDR3 is made up of 13 amino acids. DNA for the CDR3: TGTGCCAGCAGCTTACTACTCACAGATACGCAGTATTTT. This sequence encodes CASSLLLTDTQYF. Based on the CDR3 plus reference TRBV7-9 and TRBJ2-3, the full variable domain is DTGVSQNPRHKITKRGQNVTFRCDPISEHNRLYWYRQTLGQGPEFLTYFQNEAQLEKSRLLSDRFSAERPKGSFSTLEIQRTEQGDSAMYLCASSLLLTDTQYFGPGTRLTVL.